This T cell receptor (beta chain) is drawn from a study of T cell changes during pregnancy in multiple sclerosis. The CDR3 has 15 residues. V lost 3 bases, J lost 0 bases, and 11 bases lay in between. The germline V gene encodes CDR1 KGHSH and CDR2 LQKENI. Measured with immunoSEQ multiplex PCR; TCRdb has only the in-frame clones, and not every one. The sample contains roughly 64,000 clones, more than 90% of which appear only once. The sequencing used peripheral blood, collected in the second trimester of pregnancy. This sequence was found in a female donor with multiple sclerosis, enrolled in a pregnancy study. The chain joins TRBV18 to TRBJ2-5; TRBD2 might be the D (5 bases). CDR3 residues: CASSPSSLYQETQYF. The CDR3 region has the DNA TGTGCCAGCTCACCCTCTAGCCTCTACCAAGAGACCCAGTACTTC.